This T cell receptor (beta chain) was observed in a study of T cell repertoires in cytomegalovirus infection. General study findings and limits: Identification of carriers of CMV plus the relevant HLA was achieved through cumulative public TCR beta family frequency.

This clonotype was detected only a few times. Its antigen is unknown. There are 17 residues in the CDR3. V lost 4 bases, J lost 4 bases, and 12 bases stayed unmatched. Germline loops: CDR1 KGHDR, CDR2 SFDVKD. TCRdb processed the reads anew with MiXCR; each CDR3 protein has one entry. The repertoire holds about 150,000 distinct CDR3 sequences, with about 20% as singletons. The chain uses TRBV24-1 and TRBJ2-1; TRBD1 agrees at 7 bases. The clonotype was recovered from a human donor in good health (CMV status not recorded). Some clones in this sample may be carry-over from other donors' samples. The material sequenced was PBMCs. DNA of the CDR3: TGTGCCACCAGTGAGGTAGGGGGCAGGGGGTTTTACAATGAGCAGTTCTTC. This gives the protein CATSEVGGRGFYNEQFF.